Below, 12 T cell receptor beta chains from the same sample are listed, as sequenced in a study of T cell responses to AZD1222 COVID-19 vaccine. Libraries were prepared by immunoSEQ multiplex PCR; TCRdb keeps only in-frame clonotypes and omits some of them. The table has some 130,000 clones, roughly nine tenths seen once; the top ten hold 2.4%. Sequenced here: peripheral blood, sampled on day 0 of AZD1222 vaccination. The receptors originated from an adult in good health.

This clone showed up just once. The J gene is TRBJ1-2, the V gene TRBV28, with D possibly matching TRBD1 (5 bases). Trimming shortened V by 6 bases and J by 4 bases, and 9 bases separated the two germline ends. Germline V gives CDR1 MDHEN, CDR2 SYDVKM. The CDR3 runs 12 residues. Here the CDR3 reads CASRAGVYGYTF. The CDR3 region has the DNA TGTGCCAGCAGGGCGGGGGTCTATGGCTACACCTTC.

The chain employs TRBV11-3 and TRBJ2-1; tentatively, D is TRBD2 (6 bases). Trimming took off 6 bases at V and 5 bases at J, with 14 bases between the two ends. The CDR3 has 14 residues. Germline V CDR1 and CDR2: SGHNT, YENEEA. The CDR3 loop reads CASSQRWGDNEQFF. Written as DNA, the CDR3 is TGTGCCAGCAGTCAACGTTGGGGGGACAATGAGCAGTTCTTC.

The rearrangement uses TRBV19 and TRBJ1-2, with 9 bases that match TRBD1. From germline, CDR1 is LNHDA and CDR2 SQIVND (reference sequence). V dropped 1 base and J dropped 8; count of bases not matched to a gene: 8. There are 15 residues in the CDR3. This CDR3 is CASSIGTGARRGYTF. CDR3 nucleotides: TGTGCCAGTAGTATAGGGACAGGGGCGCGAAGAGGCTACACCTTC.

This clone appeared once. The chain carries TRBV30 and TRBJ1-1, with unresolved D. This CDR3 has 12 residues. Trimming shortened V by 1 base and J by 1 base, and 4 bases separated the two germline ends. Per the germline V gene, CDR1 is GTSNPN and CDR2 is SVGIG (reference sequence). CDR3 in amino acids: CAWSGGNTEAFF. In nucleotides, the CDR3 is TGTGCCTGGAGTGGAGGGAACACTGAAGCTTTCTTT.

The gene calls are TRBV9 and TRBJ2-1; 8 bases match TRBD2. Germline values: CDR1 SGDLS, CDR2 YYNGEE. Losses at the gene ends were 4 bases for V and 7 bases for J; bases not matched to a gene: 10. CDR3 size: 15 residues. The CDR3 DNA is TGTGCCAGCAGCCCCTCGGCGGGAGGAGGGAATGAGCAGTTCTTC. Its translation is CASSPSAGGGNEQFF. Based on the CDR3 plus reference TRBV9 and TRBJ2-1, the full variable domain is DSGVTQTPKHLITATGQRVTLRCSPRSGDLSVYWYQQSLDQGLQFLIQYYNGEERAKGNILERFSAQQFPDLHSELNLSSLELGDSALYFCASSPSAGGGNEQFFGPGTRLTVL.

This sequence joins TRBV5-1 and TRBJ1-6; D unresolved. V was cut by 4 bases and J by 10 bases, with 18 bases left in between. This CDR3 is 15 amino acids long. The germline V gene has CDR1 SGHRS and CDR2 YFSETQ. The CDR3 bases are TGCGCCAGCAGCGTCGGGTTGGGAGTAAGATCACCCCTCCACTTT. Translating gives CASSVGLGVRSPLHF.

The genes are TRBV12-5 and TRBJ2-5; 8 bases match TRBD2. Germline CDR1 reads LGHNT; CDR2 reads FRNRAP. The CDR3 totals 14 residues. V dropped 6 bases and J dropped 4; count of bases not matched to a gene: 7. CDR3: CASGGGEGPETQYF. The CDR3 DNA is TGTGCTAGTGGCGGGGGGGAAGGGCCAGAGACCCAGTACTTC.

Only a few counts were recorded for this clone. The rearrangement links TRBV10-2 to TRBJ2-5; D unresolved. CDR3 size: 11 residues. V lost 11 bases and J 1 base, leaving 8 bases between the germline ends. The germline V gene has CDR1 WSHSY and CDR2 SAAADI. The CDR3 DNA sequence: TGCGCCCGAAGTCCCCAAGAGACCCAGTACTTC. Translating it yields CARSPQETQYF.

This clone was seen a single time. This chain links TRBV2 with TRBJ2-2, with 14 bases that match TRBD2. In germline, CDR1 is SNHLY, CDR2 FYNNEI. V dropped 7 bases and J dropped 8; count of bases not matched to a gene: 9. This CDR3 comprises 16 residues. The CDR3 reads CASKDRRLAGGGELFF. The CDR3 region has the DNA TGTGCCAGCAAGGACCGGAGACTAGCGGGAGGGGGGGAGCTGTTTTTT.

The V gene is TRBV5-1, the J gene TRBJ2-2; 14 bases line up with TRBD2. Trimming removed 4 bases from V and 5 bases from J; junction bases left unmatched: 7. CDR3 length: 17 amino acids. The germline V gene encodes CDR1 SGHRS and CDR2 YFSETQ. The CDR3 nucleotides are TGCGCCAGCAGCACCGGACTAGCGGGAGGAGAGACCGGGGAGCTGTTTTTT. It specifies CASSTGLAGGETGELFF.

V usage is TRBV28 and J usage is TRBJ1-2; D ambiguous. The CDR3 is 10 amino acids. CDR1 is MDHEN and CDR2 is SYDVKM in the germline V gene. Trimming removed 6 bases from V and 8 bases from J, with 7 bases in between. CDR3 DNA sequence: TGTGCCAGCAGCCCCCGAGGCTACACCTTC. Amino acids: CASSPRGYTF.

The chain employs TRBV10-2 and TRBJ1-4; D perhaps matches TRBD1 (5 bases). V shed 4 bases and J shed 8 bases, with 11 bases lying between them. Germline CDR1 reads WSHSY; CDR2 reads SAAADI. This CDR3 spans 13 amino acids. The CDR3 DNA reads as TGCGCCAGCAGTGTCGGGGAGGGGGAAAAACTGTTTTTT. Translating gives CASSVGEGEKLFF.